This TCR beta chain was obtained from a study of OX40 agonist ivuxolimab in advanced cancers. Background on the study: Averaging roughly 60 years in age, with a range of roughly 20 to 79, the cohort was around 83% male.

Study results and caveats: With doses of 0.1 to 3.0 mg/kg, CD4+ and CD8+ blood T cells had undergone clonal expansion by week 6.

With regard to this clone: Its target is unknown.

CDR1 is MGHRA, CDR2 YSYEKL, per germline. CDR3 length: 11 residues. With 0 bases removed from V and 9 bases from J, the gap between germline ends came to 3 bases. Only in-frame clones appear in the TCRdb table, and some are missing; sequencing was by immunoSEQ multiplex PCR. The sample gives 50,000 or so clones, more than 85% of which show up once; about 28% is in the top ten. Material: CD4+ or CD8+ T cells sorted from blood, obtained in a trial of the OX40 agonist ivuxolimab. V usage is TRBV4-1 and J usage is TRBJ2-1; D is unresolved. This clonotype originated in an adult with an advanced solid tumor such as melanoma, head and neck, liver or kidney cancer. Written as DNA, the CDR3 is TGCGCCAGCAGCCAAGATTTTGAGCAGTTCTTC. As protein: CASSQDFEQFF.